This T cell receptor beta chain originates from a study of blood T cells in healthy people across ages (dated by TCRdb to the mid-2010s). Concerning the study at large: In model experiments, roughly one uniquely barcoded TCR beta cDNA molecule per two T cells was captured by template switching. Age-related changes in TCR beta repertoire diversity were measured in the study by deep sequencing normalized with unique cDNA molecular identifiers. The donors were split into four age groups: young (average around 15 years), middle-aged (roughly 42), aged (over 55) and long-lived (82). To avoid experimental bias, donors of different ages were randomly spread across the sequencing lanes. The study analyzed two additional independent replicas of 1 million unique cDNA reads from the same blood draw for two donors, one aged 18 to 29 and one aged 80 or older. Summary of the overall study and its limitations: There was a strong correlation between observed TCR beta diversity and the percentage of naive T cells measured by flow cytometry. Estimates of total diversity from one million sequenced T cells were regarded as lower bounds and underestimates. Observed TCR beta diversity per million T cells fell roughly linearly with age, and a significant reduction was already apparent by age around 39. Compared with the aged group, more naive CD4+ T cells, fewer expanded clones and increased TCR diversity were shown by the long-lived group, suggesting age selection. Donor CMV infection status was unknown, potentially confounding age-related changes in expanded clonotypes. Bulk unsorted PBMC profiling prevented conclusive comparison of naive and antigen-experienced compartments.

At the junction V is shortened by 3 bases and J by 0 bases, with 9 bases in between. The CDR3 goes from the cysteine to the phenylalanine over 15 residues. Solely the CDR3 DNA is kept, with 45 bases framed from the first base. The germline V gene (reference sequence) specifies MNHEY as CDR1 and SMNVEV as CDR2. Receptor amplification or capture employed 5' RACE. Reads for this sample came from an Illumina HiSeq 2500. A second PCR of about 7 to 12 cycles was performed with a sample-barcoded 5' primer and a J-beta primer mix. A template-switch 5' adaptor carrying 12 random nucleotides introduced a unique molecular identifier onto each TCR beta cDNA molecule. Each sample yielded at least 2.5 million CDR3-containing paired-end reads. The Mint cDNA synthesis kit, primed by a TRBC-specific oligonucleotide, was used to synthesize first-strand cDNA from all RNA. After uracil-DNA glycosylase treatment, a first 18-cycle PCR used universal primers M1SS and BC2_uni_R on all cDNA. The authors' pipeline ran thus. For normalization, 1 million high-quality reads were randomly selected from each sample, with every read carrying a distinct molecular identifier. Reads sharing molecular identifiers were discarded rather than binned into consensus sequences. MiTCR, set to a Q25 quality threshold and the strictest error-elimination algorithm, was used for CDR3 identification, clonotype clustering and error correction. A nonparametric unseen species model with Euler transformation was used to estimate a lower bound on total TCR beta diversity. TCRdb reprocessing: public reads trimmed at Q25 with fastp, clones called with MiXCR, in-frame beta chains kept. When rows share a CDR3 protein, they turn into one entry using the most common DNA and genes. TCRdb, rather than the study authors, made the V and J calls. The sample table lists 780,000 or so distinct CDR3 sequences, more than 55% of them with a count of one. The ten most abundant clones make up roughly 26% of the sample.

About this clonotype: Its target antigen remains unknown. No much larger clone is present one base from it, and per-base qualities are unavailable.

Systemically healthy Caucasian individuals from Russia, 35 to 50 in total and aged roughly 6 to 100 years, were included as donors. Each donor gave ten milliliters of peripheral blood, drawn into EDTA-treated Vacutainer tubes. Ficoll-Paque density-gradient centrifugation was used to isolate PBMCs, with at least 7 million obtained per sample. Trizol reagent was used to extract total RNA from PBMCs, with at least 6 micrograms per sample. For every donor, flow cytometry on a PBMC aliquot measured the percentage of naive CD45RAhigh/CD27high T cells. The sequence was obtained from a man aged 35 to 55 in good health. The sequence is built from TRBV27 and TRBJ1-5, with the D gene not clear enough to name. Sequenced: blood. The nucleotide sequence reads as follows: TGTGCCAGCAGTTTTGGGAGGTATAGCAATCAGCCCCAGCATTTT. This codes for CASSFGRYSNQPQHF.